The 23 T cell receptor beta chains given below trace back to one sample, sequenced in a study of cytomegalovirus exposure and HLA in healthy donors. 60 Vbeta and 13 Jbeta primers were used in PCR. Measured with immunoSEQ multiplex PCR; TCRdb has only the in-frame clones, and not every one. The sample carries under 300,000 clones, about 80% recorded once. The material sequenced was PBMCs. The receptors come from a woman in her sixties or seventies in good health and CMV-seropositive.

V gene TRBV19 combines with J gene TRBJ2-3; D gene ambiguous. Deletions cut 0 bases from V and 0 bases from J, with 16 bases between. CDR3 length equals 18 residues. Germline V CDR1 and CDR2: LNHDA, SQIVND (reference sequence). CDR3 region: CASSIDFWRSTSTDTQYF. The CDR3 DNA reads as TGTGCCAGTAGTATAGATTTCTGGCGGAGCACTAGCACAGATACGCAGTATTTT.

This clone occurred once. The V gene is TRBV5-6, the J gene TRBJ2-1; 12 nucleotides align to TRBD2. Germline lookup yields CDR1 SGHDT and CDR2 YYEEEE. Trimming removed 0 bases from V and 9 bases from J; junction bases left unmatched: 10. The CDR3 is 17 amino acids. The CDR3 DNA reads as TGTGCCAGCAGCTTGGCAGGGGGGCTAGCGGGAGGGGTTGAGCAGTTCTTC. Translation: CASSLAGGLAGGVEQFF.

The chain joins TRBV5-4 to TRBJ2-6, with 7 nucleotides matching TRBD1. The CDR3 loop spans 15 amino acids. The V gene's germline CDR1 is SGHNT and CDR2 YYREEE (reference sequence). J gave up 1 base and V 4 bases, and 2 bases lay outside the gene matches. For the CDR3, the DNA is TGTGCCAGCAGCCAGGGGGAGTCTGGGGCCAACGTCCTGACTTTC. Encoded protein: CASSQGESGANVLTF. Full variable domain (rest looked up from reference TRBV5-4 and TRBJ2-6): ETGVTQSPTHLIKTRGQQVTLRCSSQSGHNTVSWYQQALGQGPQFIFQYYREEENGRGNFPPRFSGLQFPNYSSELNVNALELDDSALYLCASSQGESGANVLTFGAGSRLTVL.

The chain combines TRBV9 with TRBJ1-2; D is perhaps TRBD1 (5 bases). CDR1 and CDR2 from the germline V gene are SGDLS and YYNGEE. The CDR3 is made up of 15 amino acids. V lost 3 bases and J lost 3, with 15 bases in between. The CDR3: CASSEGGEGYYGYTF. The CDR3 bases are TGTGCCAGCAGCGAGGGAGGGGAAGGATACTATGGCTACACCTTC. The complete variable domain, with remaining parts taken from reference TRBV9 and TRBJ1-2, reads DSGVTQTPKHLITATGQRVTLRCSPRSGDLSVYWYQQSLDQGLQFLIQYYNGEERAKGNILERFSAQQFPDLHSELNLSSLELGDSALYFCASSEGGEGYYGYTFGSGTRLTVV.

The V gene is TRBV5-1, the J gene TRBJ2-1; D not certain. Germline assignment: CDR1 SGHRS and CDR2 YFSETQ. The CDR3 sequence is 15 residues long. With 3 bases removed from V and 0 bases from J, the gap between germline ends came to 10 bases. As DNA, the CDR3 is TGCGCCAGCAGCTATATTAGGAGCTCCTACAATGAGCAGTTCTTC. Its protein is CASSYIRSSYNEQFF.

The chain carries TRBV27 and TRBJ1-1; D is unclear. Per germline, CDR1 MNHEY and CDR2 SMNVEV (reference sequence). V shed 0 bases and J shed 0 bases, with 5 bases lying between them. This CDR3 is 14 amino acids long. The CDR3 reads CASSLSFVNTEAFF. DNA for the CDR3: TGTGCCAGCAGTTTATCTTTCGTGAACACTGAAGCTTTCTTT.

The rearrangement links TRBV27 to TRBJ1-2; D not certain. Germline CDR1 is MNHEY and CDR2 is SMNVEV (reference sequence). This CDR3 has 14 amino acids. V lost 2 bases and J 4 bases, leaving 11 bases between the germline ends. As DNA, the CDR3 is TGTGCCAGCAGTTTAAAGGGCCGGGGCTATGGCTACACCTTC. Its translation: CASSLKGRGYGYTF.

The CDR3 reads CASSSRQGGFEQYF. In nucleotides, the CDR3 is TGTGCCAGCAGCTCCCGACAGGGGGGGTTCGAGCAGTACTTC. J is TRBJ2-7 and V is TRBV9, with 9 bases that match TRBD1. The CDR3 loop spans 14 amino acids. Trimming took 4 bases from V and 6 from J; bases not matched to a gene: 8. Per germline, CDR1 SGDLS and CDR2 YYNGEE. Combining the CDR3 with reference TRBV9 and TRBJ2-7 gives the whole variable domain DSGVTQTPKHLITATGQRVTLRCSPRSGDLSVYWYQQSLDQGLQFLIQYYNGEERAKGNILERFSAQQFPDLHSELNLSSLELGDSALYFCASSSRQGGFEQYFGPGTRLTVT.

The genes are TRBV11-3 and TRBJ1-1; 8 bases align to TRBD1. The V gene end was trimmed by 5 bases and the J gene end by 4 bases; junction bases not matched to a gene: 6. CDR3 length equals 14 residues. Germline V gene sequence: CDR1 SGHNT, CDR2 YENEEA. The chain's CDR3 is CASSPGQGGTEAFF. CDR3 DNA: TGTGCCAGCAGCCCAGGACAGGGTGGCACTGAAGCTTTCTTT.

This sequence joins TRBV6-1 and TRBJ1-1; D not resolved. This CDR3 contains 11 residues. The germline CDR1 and CDR2 sequences are MNHNS and SASEGT. V was clipped by 8 bases and J by 2 bases, with 6 bases between them. The CDR3 protein is CASQFNTEAFF. CDR3 DNA sequence: TGTGCCAGCCAGTTTAACACTGAAGCTTTCTTT.

V is TRBV27 and J is TRBJ2-3, with 13 bases that match TRBD2. V was pared by 5 bases and J by 5 bases, with 4 bases of the junction left unmatched. CDR3 length equals 15 residues. CDR1 MNHEY and CDR2 SMNVEV come from the germline V gene (reference sequence). The CDR3: CASSLRTSGRDTQYF. The CDR3 nucleotides are TGTGCCAGCAGTCTTAGGACTAGCGGGAGAGATACGCAGTATTTT.

The chain couples TRBV7-2 to TRBJ2-2, with 10 nucleotides matching TRBD1. Germline V gene sequence: CDR1 SGHTA, CDR2 FQGNSA. This CDR3 has 16 residues. Germline trimming cut 5 bases from V and 3 bases from J; bases unmatched to any gene: 6. CDR3 protein: CASSPAGQGYTGELFF. The CDR3 DNA reads TGTGCCAGCAGCCCCGCGGGACAGGGGTACACCGGGGAGCTGTTTTTT.

The chain links TRBV29-1 to TRBJ1-2; 7 nucleotides agree with TRBD1. J gave up 3 bases and V 6 bases, and 4 bases lay outside the gene matches. This CDR3 comprises 12 residues. Germline loops: CDR1 SQVTM, CDR2 ANQGSEA. The CDR3 sequence: CSVAGTDYGYTF. The CDR3 DNA sequence: TGCAGCGTCGCAGGGACAGACTATGGCTACACCTTC.

The chain carries TRBV5-1 and TRBJ2-3; no reliable D call. The germline gives CDR1 SGHRS, CDR2 YFSETQ. The V and J ends lost 4 bases and 2 bases respectively, with 11 bases between them. CDR3 length equals 14 residues. The CDR3 DNA reads as TGCGCCAGCAGCCCTATCATCCTCACAGATACGCAGTATTTT. Translated, it gives CASSPIILTDTQYF.

V is TRBV5-1 and J is TRBJ2-1; TRBD2 agrees at 13 bases. CDR3 size: 17 residues. Germline CDR1 SGHRS, CDR2 YFSETQ. V shed 5 bases, J shed 7 bases, and the junction held 12 bases outside the gene matches. CDR3 DNA sequence: TGCGCCAGCAGAAGTTTTCTGGGACTAGCGGGAAAAAATGAGCAGTTCTTC. Translated, it gives CASRSFLGLAGKNEQFF.

This clone came up once. This chain joins TRBV18 and TRBJ1-3; the D gene is possibly TRBD1 (5 bases). Germline lookup yields CDR1 KGHSH and CDR2 LQKENI. V lost 2 bases, J lost 0 bases, and 14 bases lay in between. This CDR3 is built from 17 residues. Here the CDR3 reads CASSPFSGQLSGNTIYF. Here the CDR3 DNA reads TGTGCCAGCTCACCATTCTCAGGACAACTCTCTGGAAACACCATATATTTT.

The chain carries TRBV6-5 and TRBJ2-4, with 7 bases fitting TRBD2. The germline gives CDR1 MNHEY, CDR2 SVGAGI. This CDR3 contains 14 residues. Trimming took 6 bases from V and 4 from J; bases not matched to a gene: 6. CDR3 sequence reads: CASRPAGEKNIQYF. The CDR3 region has the DNA TGTGCCAGCAGACCGGCGGGGGAGAAAAACATTCAGTACTTC.

The chain is built from TRBV5-6 and TRBJ2-5, with 10 nucleotides matching TRBD2. The J call could be wrong; TRBJ2-7 is a better fit for the DNA end. Germline V gene sequence: CDR1 SGHDT, CDR2 YYEEEE. The CDR3 contains 15 residues. The CDR3 nucleotides read TGTGCCAGCAGCCGGGGACTAGCGCCCACCTACGAGCAGTACTTC. Protein sequence: CASSRGLAPTYEQYF.

The chain is built from TRBV5-1 and TRBJ1-1; weak D call: TRBD1 (5 bases). Trimming left V 4 bases short and J 1 base short, with 8 bases between. This CDR3 region has 13 residues. Germline assignment: CDR1 SGHRS and CDR2 YFSETQ. CDR3 in amino acids: CASSGGQNTEAFF. CDR3 nucleotides: TGCGCCAGCAGCGGCGGACAGAACACTGAAGCTTTCTTT.

The CDR3 bases are TGTGCCAGCAGCCCTCAGTCCAGGGTGGATACGCAGTATTTT. Protein sequence: CASSPQSRVDTQYF. The chain combines TRBV27 with TRBJ2-3, with D possibly TRBD1 on 5 matching bases. The CDR3 extends over 14 amino acids. The V and J ends lost 6 bases and 6 bases respectively, with 16 bases between them. From germline, CDR1 is MNHEY and CDR2 SMNVEV (reference sequence).

V usage is TRBV5-4 and J usage is TRBJ1-2, with TRBD1 identical over 7 bases. This CDR3 has 15 residues. V lost 5 bases, J lost 0 bases, and 7 bases stayed unmatched. CDR1 and CDR2 from the germline V gene are SGHNT and YYREEE (reference sequence). The CDR3 here is CASRPRDRTNYGYTF. The CDR3 DNA is TGTGCCAGCAGACCTCGGGACAGAACTAACTATGGCTACACCTTC.

This chain links TRBV4-1 with TRBJ1-5; the D gene is possibly TRBD1 (5 bases). Germline V gives CDR1 MGHRA, CDR2 YSYEKL. Trimming removed 0 bases from V and 1 base from J, with 13 bases in between. The CDR3 runs 17 residues. DNA of the CDR3: TGCGCCAGCAGCCAAGACCCAGGGCTAGGCAGCAATCAGCCCCAGCATTTT. Translating it yields CASSQDPGLGSNQPQHF.

V usage is TRBV6-5 and J usage is TRBJ2-3; 8 bases align to TRBD1. Per the germline V gene, CDR1 is MNHEY and CDR2 is SVGAGI. The CDR3 is 15 residues long. V gave up 5 bases and J gave up 1 base; unmatched junction bases: 5. The CDR3, as DNA: TGTGCCAGCAGTACAGGGGGATGGGGCACAGATACGCAGTATTTT. Its translation: CASSTGGWGTDTQYF.